There are many counts of the clone carrying this TCR beta chain. The data were taken from a study of T cells after yellow fever vaccination. Study overall: SMART-Seq v4 Ultra Low Input handled preparation of low-cell-number fractions.

The study's findings and limits: A small share of clonotypes appeared in both CD4 and CD8 compartments. The day 0 sorted memory subsets showed almost all vaccine-responding clonotypes to be undetectable. FACS-sorted repertoires might harbor abundant contaminating clonotypes from the bulk population.

TCRdb passed the 5' RACE reads through MiXCR, listing each CDR3 protein once. This sample has tens of thousands of distinct CDR3 sequences; less than 5.5% occur once, and the top ten carry 20%. The CDR3 is made up of 10 amino acids. From germline, CDR1 is DFQATT and CDR2 SNEGSKA (reference sequence). The V and J ends lost 5 bases and 3 bases respectively, with 4 bases between them. The receptor was derived from a young man who received the YFV17D yellow fever vaccine. This chain uses TRBV20-1 with TRBJ2-5; D remains ambiguous. This specimen was PBMCs, either bulk or a sorted T-cell subset (CD4+, CD8+, memory, or dextramer-sorted; not recorded which), taken around 45 days after the first yellow fever vaccination. The CDR3 sequence: CSASKETQYF. In nucleotides, the CDR3 is TGCAGTGCTTCCAAAGAGACCCAGTACTTC.